This T cell receptor (beta chain) was identified in a study of cytomegalovirus exposure and HLA in healthy donors. Whole-study findings and limits: HLA restriction was apparent for most CMV-associated TCR beta chains in a later analysis.

Note on this clone: Its matching antigen is unknown.

The PCR used 60 Vbeta and 13 Jbeta primers. The table came from immunoSEQ multiplex PCR; TCRdb's copy has only in-frame clones and leaves some out. The sample lists about 99,000 clones; roughly 80% were seen once. Germline values: CDR1 SGHTS, CDR2 YDEGEE. The length of the CDR3 is 14 residues. V lost 0 bases to trimming and J lost 7 bases; unmatched junction nucleotides: 4. Material for sequencing was PBMCs. The TCR originated in a man between 40 and 49 years old in good health and CMV-seronegative. The chain recombines TRBV5-8 with TRBJ1-5; 7 nucleotides align to TRBD1. CDR3 in DNA: TGTGCCAGCAGCTTGGGACAGGGCCGGCAGCCCCAGCATTTT. This translates into CASSLGQGRQPQHF.